The source of this T cell receptor (beta chain) is a study of low-dose radiotherapy and immunotherapy resistance in tumors. This clonotype was found many times. The time point is: after trial treatment. Stated treatment: LDRT plus nivolumab, ipilimumab, low-dose cyclophosphamide and aspirin (RACIN trial). Both TCRalpha and TCRbeta chains were reverse transcribed with V-gene-specific primers. PCR amplification of the TCRs was performed with Phusion for about 20 PCR cycles, and it relied on a constant-region primer together with a V-primer adapter. Using its own MiXCR run on the reads, TCRdb lists one record per CDR3 protein. The data hold under 90,000 distinct CDR3 sequences, with about 17% observed a single time. The CDR3 loop spans 15 amino acids. Germline values: CDR1 KGHSH, CDR2 LQKENI. The V end was cut by 5 bases, the J end by 3 bases, with 14 bases between.

The sequences come from PBMCs, collected after low-dose radiotherapy plus immunotherapy. The chain couples TRBV18 to TRBJ1-5; D is possibly TRBD1 (5 bases). The TCR originated in a male donor with prostate cancer. The CDR3, as DNA: TGTGCCAGCTCAGCAGGGCAGCCTGACAATCAGCCCCAGCATTTT. As protein: CASSAGQPDNQPQHF.